This TCR beta chain was recorded in a study of blood T cells in healthy people across ages. The length of the CDR3 is 15 residues. V gave up 5 bases and J gave up 4 bases; unmatched junction bases: 8. CDR1 and CDR2 (germline): MDHEN, SYDVKM. Alongside a J-beta primer mix, a sample-barcoded 5' primer served in a second PCR lasting 7 to 11 cycles. TCRdb used MiXCR to reprocess the 5' RACE reads, holding one entry per CDR3 protein. The data contain hundreds of thousands of distinct CDR3 sequences, around 52% of them seen just once; the ten biggest clones take up about 13%. The chain uses TRBV28 and TRBJ2-5; TRBD1 matches at 9 bases. The sample was blood. The receptor comes from a woman older than 75 in good health. The CDR3 protein is CASSTTGGAGETQYF. DNA of the CDR3: TGTGCCAGCAGTACAACAGGGGGCGCGGGAGAGACCCAGTACTTC.